This TCR beta chain was captured by sequencing in a study of blood T cell repertoires in COVID-19 (dated by TCRdb to 2018 to 2020). With respect to the entire study: Samples from collaborators originated in the United States, Italy and Spain and spanned both the acute and convalescent phases of COVID-19. The prospective study material was composed of cDNA or gDNA derived from T cells, B-cell-depleted T cells, or PBMCs. The dataset comprised deeply sampled blood TCRbeta repertoires from subjects exposed to, actively infected with, or recovered from COVID-19. The repertoires were released in a freely available public database intended as a resource for research on the immune response to SARS-CoV-2. The samples were drawn from the first 160 participants of the ongoing ImmuneRACE study and from 1,254 subjects provided by 6 global collaborators. Nearly every sample came with metadata listing a de-identified subject ID, COVID-19 status, age in years and sex. Where available, HLA class I and class II types were taken from metadata supplied by the sample provider and were not determined by assay-based typing.

Comment on this clone: Its cognate antigen has yet to be identified. No base quality values were provided; no much bigger clone lies one nucleotide off.

TCRbeta CDR3 regions were amplified from genomic DNA using the immunoSEQ Assay, a bias-controlled multiplex PCR. On the study's bioinformatics: Nucleated cell counts per sample were estimated from amplification of reference gene primers within the assay. To quantify the absolute abundance of each unique TCRbeta CDR3 rearrangement, sequence reads were collapsed and filtered. For each sample, productive Simpson clonality was calculated by taking the square root of Simpson's diversity index across productive rearrangements. TCRdb mirrors the immuneACCESS table, restricted to in-frame sequences. Some clones are absent from its copies; in checked studies, under half trace to an unresolved V gene, and the reason for the others is unknown. V and J calls and clone size are copied from that table; D and trimming were computed from the DNA. Across this sample there are about 270,000 clones, with approximately 85% seen only once. Approximately 8.2% of the sample is held by the ten biggest clonotypes.

CDR1 and CDR2 are read off the germline V gene (reference sequence) as SEHNR and FQNEAQ. Measured from the cysteine to the phenylalanine, the CDR3 is 14 residues long. The DNA shown is the 42-base CDR3, in frame from base 1. The germline V and J ends show losses of 5 bases and 4 bases respectively, and no gene match explains 7 bases of the junction. Broad study findings and their caveats: The amount of clinical and demographic metadata varied by source and participant and was provided uncurated.

Enrolling through a virtual design, the prospective study's participants ranged in age from roughly 18 to 100 years and lived across 20 to 30 United States geographic areas. In the prospective study, participants were assigned to cohorts based on the clinical history participants reported in a screening survey and a study questionnaire. Each participant in the prospective study had whole blood, serum and a nasopharyngeal or oropharyngeal swab collected by mobile phlebotomists. Participants in the prospective study had the option to provide additional blood draws and questionnaires over a 2-month period. Blood samples from the prospective study were shipped frozen or at room temperature prior to DNA extraction.

This clonotype was sampled from a woman between 50 and 59 years old with acute COVID-19. The chain couples TRBV7-9 to TRBJ1-1; a stretch of 7 junction bases matches TRBD1. Source material: PBMCs or T cells enriched from blood (not recorded which). For the CDR3, the sequence is CASSLTGVATEAFF. The nucleotide sequence reads TGTGCCAGCAGCCTAACAGGGGTTGCCACTGAAGCTTTCTTT. Here the CDR3 is joined to the reference TRBV7-9 and TRBJ1-1 genes, and the full variable domain is: DTGVSQNPRHKITKRGQNVTFRCDPISEHNRLYWYRQTLGQGPEFLTYFQNEAQLEKSRLLSDRFSAERPKGSFSTLEIQRTEQGDSAMYLCASSLTGVATEAFFGQGTRLTVV.